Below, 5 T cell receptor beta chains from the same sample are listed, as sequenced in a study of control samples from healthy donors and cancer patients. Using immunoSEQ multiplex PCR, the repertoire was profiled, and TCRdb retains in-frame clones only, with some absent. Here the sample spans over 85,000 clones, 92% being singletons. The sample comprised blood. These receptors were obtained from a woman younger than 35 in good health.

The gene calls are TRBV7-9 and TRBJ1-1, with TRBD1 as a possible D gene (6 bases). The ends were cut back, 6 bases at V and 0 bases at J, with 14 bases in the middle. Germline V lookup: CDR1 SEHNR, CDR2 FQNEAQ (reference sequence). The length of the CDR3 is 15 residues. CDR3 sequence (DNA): TGTGCCAGCAGGGGGGCTGAGAGGGTGAACACTGAAGCTTTCTTT. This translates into CASRGAERVNTEAFF.

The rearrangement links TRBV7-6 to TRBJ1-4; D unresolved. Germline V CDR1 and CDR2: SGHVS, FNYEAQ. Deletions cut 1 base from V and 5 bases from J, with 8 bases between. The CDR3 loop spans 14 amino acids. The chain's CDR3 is CASSLGIRNEKLFF. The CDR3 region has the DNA TGTGCCAGCAGCTTAGGAATAAGGAATGAAAAACTGTTTTTT.

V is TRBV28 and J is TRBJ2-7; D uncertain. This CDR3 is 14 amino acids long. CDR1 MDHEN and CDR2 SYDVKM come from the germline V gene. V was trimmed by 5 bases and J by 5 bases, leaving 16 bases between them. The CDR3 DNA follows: TGTGCCAGCAGTGCCCTAGGTGGGTTAGACGAGCAGTACTTC. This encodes CASSALGGLDEQYF.

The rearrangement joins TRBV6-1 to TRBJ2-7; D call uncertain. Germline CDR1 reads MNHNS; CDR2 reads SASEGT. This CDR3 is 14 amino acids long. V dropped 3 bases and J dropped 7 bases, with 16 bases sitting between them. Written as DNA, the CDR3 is TGTGCCAGCAGTGACGGACGGATCTACGAGGAGCAGTACTTC. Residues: CASSDGRIYEEQYF.

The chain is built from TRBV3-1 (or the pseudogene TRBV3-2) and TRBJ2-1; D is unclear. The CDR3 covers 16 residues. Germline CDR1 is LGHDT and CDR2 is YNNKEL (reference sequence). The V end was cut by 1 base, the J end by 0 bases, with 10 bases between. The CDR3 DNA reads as TGTGCCAGCAGCCAAGTAAGAACGGCCTCCTACAATGAGCAGTTCTTC. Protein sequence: CASSQVRTASYNEQFF.